These 30 T cell receptor beta chains share one sample of origin, sequenced in a study of cytomegalovirus exposure and HLA in healthy donors. The PCR employed 60 Vbeta primers together with 13 Jbeta primers. Here immunoSEQ multiplex PCR was the method, and the copy in TCRdb shows in-frame clones only, minus some. Among about 190,000 clones listed, more than 75% were seen once. The sequencing input was PBMCs. These receptors all come from a woman younger than 35 in good health and CMV-seronegative.

For this clone: The sample holds other DNA sequences that translate to the same CDR3. The chain combines TRBV18 with TRBJ1-1; D possibly corresponds to TRBD1 (6 bases). The CDR3 has 13 amino acids. V dropped 6 bases and J dropped 0 bases, with 8 bases sitting between them. Germline V gene sequence: CDR1 KGHSH, CDR2 LQKENI. CDR3 sequence: CASSDSLNTEAFF. In DNA form, the CDR3 reads TGTGCCAGCTCGGACAGCTTGAACACTGAAGCTTTCTTT.

This chain connects TRBV4-1 to TRBJ2-5; possibly TRBD2 for D (5 bases). The CDR3 loop spans 14 amino acids. From germline, CDR1 is MGHRA and CDR2 YSYEKL. Trimming removed 3 bases from V and 1 base from J, with 9 bases in between. The CDR3 sequence: CASSQAGTQETQYF. For the CDR3, the DNA is TGCGCCAGCAGCCAGGCGGGCACCCAAGAGACCCAGTACTTC.

This clone was seen a few times. The chain couples TRBV7-9 to TRBJ1-5; no reliable D call. CDR3 length: 13 residues. Germline CDR1 and CDR2: SEHNR and FQNEAQ (reference sequence). V was cut by 5 bases and J by 0 bases, with 5 bases left in between. Here the CDR3 DNA reads TGTGCCAGCAGCAGAGATAGCAATCAGCCCCAGCATTTT. Translation gives CASSRDSNQPQHF.

The chain couples TRBV18 to TRBJ2-3; D is perhaps TRBD2 (5 bases). CDR1 is KGHSH, CDR2 LQKENI, per germline. This CDR3 region has 15 residues. The V and J ends lost 3 bases and 1 base respectively, with 11 bases between them. The CDR3 DNA is TGTGCCAGCTCACCCGGAGGCCCCGGCACAGATACGCAGTATTTT. Residues: CASSPGGPGTDTQYF.

The chain has TRBV28 and TRBJ1-1; D remains ambiguous. Trimming took off 2 bases at V and 7 bases at J, with 5 bases between the two ends. Germline values: CDR1 MDHEN, CDR2 SYDVKM. There are 11 residues in the CDR3. CDR3 nucleotides: TGTGCCAGCAGTTTACAGTATGAAGCTTTCTTT. Residues: CASSLQYEAFF.

The chain uses TRBV4-2 and TRBJ1-6, with D possibly TRBD1 on 6 matching bases. CDR3 length: 15 amino acids. Germline values: CDR1 LGHNA, CDR2 YNFKEQ. The germline V and J ends were trimmed by 0 bases and 10 bases, with 13 bases remaining between them. Written as DNA, the CDR3 is TGTGCCAGCAGCCAAGAGGCGACAGGTTGGTCACCCCTCCACTTT. It yields the protein CASSQEATGWSPLHF.

The rearrangement uses TRBV16 and TRBJ1-2; 8 positions agree with TRBD1. The CDR3 length is 14 residues. CDR1 and CDR2 (germline): KGHSY, FQNENV. Unmatched junction bases numbered 4, after V lost 4 bases and J lost 3 bases. The CDR3 DNA follows: TGTGCCAGCAGCCCCCCGGGACAGGACTATGGCTACACCTTC. Translated, it gives CASSPPGQDYGYTF.

The chain recombines TRBV5-1 with TRBJ1-2, with 9 bases identical to TRBD1. The germline V gene has CDR1 SGHRS and CDR2 YFSETQ. The CDR3 runs 15 residues. V shed 0 bases and J 8 bases; nucleotides not matched to a gene: 8. The CDR3 reads CASSLVTGGFEGYTF. CDR3 sequence (DNA): TGCGCCAGCAGCTTGGTCACAGGGGGCTTCGAGGGCTACACCTTC.

This clone was seen only a few times. The chain carries TRBV10-2 and TRBJ1-1, with TRBD1 matching over 9 bases. Germline V gene data show CDR1 as WSHSY and CDR2 as SAAADI. CDR3 length equals 13 residues. V was pared by 4 bases and J by 5 bases, with 2 bases of the junction left unmatched. The chain's CDR3 is CASSGGQGTEAFF. The CDR3 DNA reads TGCGCCAGCAGTGGGGGACAGGGTACTGAAGCTTTCTTT.

This CDR3 is CASRGGRLLRTGELFF. The CDR3 DNA sequence: TGTGCCAGCCGGGGGGGTCGTCTGTTACGGACCGGGGAGCTGTTTTTT. The rearrangement links TRBV27 to TRBJ2-2; 8 bases match TRBD2. The CDR3 contains 16 residues. CDR1 and CDR2 (germline): MNHEY, SMNVEV (reference sequence). With 8 bases clipped from V and 5 bases from J, the junction kept 13 bases outside the gene matches.

The gene calls are TRBV5-1 and TRBJ1-4; D not resolved. The CDR3 covers 17 residues. Germline loops: CDR1 SGHRS, CDR2 YFSETQ. Trimming stripped 1 base from V and 0 bases from J, with 13 bases between. The CDR3 nucleotides are TGCGCCAGCAGCTTGAGACACCCCCGTGCAACTAATGAAAAACTGTTTTTT. The encoded protein is CASSLRHPRATNEKLFF.

A few counts support this clone. The V call is TRBV6-1, the J call TRBJ1-6; D is undetermined. The germline V gene encodes CDR1 MNHNS and CDR2 SASEGT. The CDR3 contains 18 residues. V lost 2 bases and J 0 bases, leaving 14 bases between the germline ends. This CDR3 reads CASSEYDLWSSYNSPLHF. The CDR3 bases are TGTGCCAGCAGTGAATATGATTTGTGGAGCTCCTATAATTCACCCCTCCACTTT.

This clone was counted once. This chain connects TRBV19 to TRBJ2-1; 7 bases agree with TRBD1. V gave up 0 bases and J gave up 9 bases; unmatched junction bases: 8. The CDR3 contains 15 residues. The germline CDR1 and CDR2 sequences are LNHDA and SQIVND (reference sequence). CDR3 loop: CASSIELQGFGEQFF. CDR3 coding DNA: TGTGCCAGTAGTATAGAATTACAGGGGTTCGGTGAGCAGTTCTTC.

The rearrangement uses TRBV6-1 and TRBJ2-5; 10 nucleotides line up with TRBD1. Unmatched junction bases numbered 9, after V lost 6 bases and J lost 5 bases. Germline V gene data show CDR1 as MNHNS and CDR2 as SASEGT. CDR3 length: 15 amino acids. CDR3 residues: CASRGDRGQWETQYF. CDR3 nucleotide sequence: TGTGCCAGCAGAGGCGACAGGGGGCAATGGGAGACCCAGTACTTC.

This rearrangement joins TRBV18 to TRBJ1-2; no firm D call. Trimming stripped 3 bases from V and 8 bases from J, with 10 bases between. In germline, CDR1 is KGHSH, CDR2 LQKENI. The CDR3 length is 12 residues. As DNA, the CDR3 is TGTGCCAGCTCACCGACGGGAAACGGCTACACCTTC. Its translation is CASSPTGNGYTF.

The chain recombines TRBV10-3 with TRBJ1-3; D not certain. The germline V gene encodes CDR1 ENHRY and CDR2 SYGVKD. The CDR3 runs to 14 residues. Trimming removed 6 bases from V and 0 bases from J, with 9 bases in between. The CDR3 here is CAIRDGSSGNTIYF. CDR3 nucleotides: TGTGCCATCAGGGACGGGAGCTCTGGAAACACCATATATTTT.

The chain recombines TRBV7-8 with TRBJ1-1, with D perhaps matching TRBD1 (5 bases). CDR1 SGHVS and CDR2 FQNEAQ come from the germline V gene. V lost 5 bases and J lost 8, with 12 bases in between. This CDR3 is built from 12 residues. In DNA, the CDR3 is TGTGCCAGCAGCGTGGAAGGGGCCGAAGCTTTCTTT. Translating it yields CASSVEGAEAFF.

This chain joins TRBV5-1 and TRBJ1-4, with D tentatively TRBD1 (5 bases). V shed 4 bases and J shed 8 bases, with 15 bases lying between them. This CDR3 has 14 amino acids. In germline, CDR1 is SGHRS, CDR2 YFSETQ. The CDR3 region is CASSRGQEGEKLFF. DNA for the CDR3: TGCGCCAGCAGCCGGGGTCAGGAGGGGGAAAAACTGTTTTTT.

The CDR3 nucleotides read TGCGCCAGCAGGCCAACAGGGTCCCACGAGCAGTACTTC. Its translation is CASRPTGSHEQYF. The genes are TRBV5-1 and TRBJ2-7; possible D gene TRBD1, 6 bases. The V end was cut by 5 bases, the J end by 5 bases, with 14 bases between. The CDR3 has 13 residues. The germline gives CDR1 SGHRS, CDR2 YFSETQ.

The V call is TRBV5-5, the J call TRBJ1-3, with a weak D call TRBD1 (5 bases). This CDR3 has 15 residues. CDR1 is SGHKS and CDR2 is YYEKEE in the germline V gene (reference sequence). Trimming left V 4 bases short and J 1 base short, with 12 bases between. Here the CDR3 reads CASSLGAGSGNTIYF. CDR3 nucleotides: TGTGCCAGCAGCCTAGGGGCAGGATCTGGAAACACCATATATTTT. The whole variable domain, remainder taken from reference TRBV5-5 and TRBJ1-3, is DAGVTQSPTHLIKTRGQQVTLRCSPISGHKSVSWYQQVLGQGPQFIFQYYEKEERGRGNFPDRFSARQFPNYSSELNVNALLLGDSALYLCASSLGAGSGNTIYFGEGSWLTVV.

In regard to this clone: A junction boundary mismatches the germline segment, possibly from a read error. The identical CDR3 is also encoded by other nucleotide sequences in the sample. V and J are TRBV7-9 and TRBJ2-7; a possible D gene is TRBD2 (5 bases). CDR3 length: 15 residues. Germline V gene sequence: CDR1 SEHNR, CDR2 FQNEAQ (reference sequence). The CDR3 nucleotides read TGTGCCAGCAGCCCGGGGTACCCCCTGACCTACGAGCAGTACTTT. It yields the protein CASSPGYPLTYEQYF.

The chain links TRBV5-4 to TRBJ2-5; 7 bases map to TRBD1. Germline assignment: CDR1 SGHNT and CDR2 YYREEE (reference sequence). Unmatched junction bases numbered 3, after V lost 6 bases and J lost 1 base. The CDR3 spans 13 residues. The CDR3: CASTRQGQETQYF. The CDR3 coding sequence is TGTGCCAGCACCCGACAGGGCCAAGAGACCCAGTACTTC. Based on the CDR3 plus reference TRBV5-4 and TRBJ2-5, the full variable domain is ETGVTQSPTHLIKTRGQQVTLRCSSQSGHNTVSWYQQALGQGPQFIFQYYREEENGRGNFPPRFSGLQFPNYSSELNVNALELDDSALYLCASTRQGQETQYFGPGTRLLVL.

The rearrangement joins TRBV7-9 to TRBJ2-1, with TRBD2 identical over 13 bases. Germline V CDR1 and CDR2: SEHNR, FQNEAQ (reference sequence). Trimming at V came to 5 bases and at J to 2 bases, leaving 6 bases not matched to a gene. CDR3 length: 17 amino acids. The CDR3 sequence is CASSEGTSGNPYNEQFF. The CDR3 DNA reads TGTGCCAGCAGCGAGGGGACTAGCGGGAACCCCTACAATGAGCAGTTCTTC. Full variable domain (rest looked up from reference TRBV7-9 and TRBJ2-1): DTGVSQNPRHKITKRGQNVTFRCDPISEHNRLYWYRQTLGQGPEFLTYFQNEAQLEKSRLLSDRFSAERPKGSFSTLEIQRTEQGDSAMYLCASSEGTSGNPYNEQFFGPGTRLTVL.

This clone showed up just a few times. The CDR3 nucleotides read TGTGCCAGCAGTGAAGGACGGGACTATGGCTACACCTTC. This encodes CASSEGRDYGYTF. The chain employs TRBV2 and TRBJ1-2; unclear D gene. V lost 1 base to trimming and J lost 3 bases, with 6 bases between them. Looked up from germline, CDR1 is SNHLY and CDR2 is FYNNEI. CDR3 length: 13 residues.

The CDR3: CASRLETTTIYNEQFF. The CDR3 nucleotides read TGTGCCAGCAGACTTGAGACAACGACAATCTACAATGAGCAGTTCTTC. The genes are TRBV2 and TRBJ2-1; D remains ambiguous. The V end was cut by 6 bases, the J end by 3 bases, with 18 bases between. Germline loops: CDR1 SNHLY, CDR2 FYNNEI. The CDR3 runs 16 residues.

The genes are TRBV6-5 and TRBJ1-5, with D unclear. This CDR3 contains 13 residues. Germline lookup yields CDR1 MNHEY and CDR2 SVGAGI. The V end lost 5 bases, the J end lost 0 bases, and 5 bases lay between the germline ends. In nucleotides, the CDR3 is TGTGCCAGCAGTACACATAGCAATCAGCCCCAGCATTTT. This gives the protein CASSTHSNQPQHF.

The chain couples TRBV10-2 to TRBJ2-3; 8 bases are shared with TRBD2. Trimming at V came to 6 bases and at J to 8 bases, leaving 4 bases not matched to a gene. Germline CDR1 is WSHSY and CDR2 is SAAADI. This CDR3 comprises 12 residues. This CDR3 is CASRMTSATQYF. Written as DNA, the CDR3 is TGCGCCAGCAGAATGACTAGCGCTACGCAGTATTTT.

The chain is built from TRBV5-1 and TRBJ2-5, with D tentatively TRBD1 (6 bases). Germline-derived CDR1 and CDR2 are SGHRS and YFSETQ. The CDR3 sequence is 14 residues long. Trimming removed 1 base from V and 2 bases from J, with 9 bases in between. The CDR3 DNA follows: TGCGCCAGCAGCTTGTACACAGGGCAAGAGACCCAGTACTTC. Its protein is CASSLYTGQETQYF.

In its sample, this clone was seen once. The V and J genes are TRBV7-6 and TRBJ1-5, with TRBD1 as a possible D gene (6 bases). Germline V gives CDR1 SGHVS, CDR2 FNYEAQ. This CDR3 comprises 16 residues. Trimming shortened V by 0 bases and J by 3 bases, and 12 bases separated the two germline ends. The CDR3 DNA follows: TGTGCCAGCAGCTTAGCCGTGGGGGCAGTCAATCAGCCCCAGCATTTT. The encoded protein is CASSLAVGAVNQPQHF.

V and J are TRBV18 and TRBJ1-1, with D maybe TRBD1 (5 bases). With 6 bases removed from V and 1 base from J, the gap between germline ends came to 9 bases. Germline V CDR1 and CDR2: KGHSH, LQKENI. CDR3 length equals 13 residues. The CDR3 spells CASSETENTEAFF. The CDR3 nucleotides are TGTGCCAGCTCCGAGACAGAGAACACTGAAGCTTTCTTT. Full variable domain (remainder filled in from reference TRBV18 and TRBJ1-1): NAGVMQNPRHLVRRRGQEARLRCSPMKGHSHVYWYRQLPEEGLKFMVYLQKENIIDESGMPKERFSAEFPKEGPSILRIQQVVRGDSAAYFCASSETENTEAFFGQGTRLTVV.